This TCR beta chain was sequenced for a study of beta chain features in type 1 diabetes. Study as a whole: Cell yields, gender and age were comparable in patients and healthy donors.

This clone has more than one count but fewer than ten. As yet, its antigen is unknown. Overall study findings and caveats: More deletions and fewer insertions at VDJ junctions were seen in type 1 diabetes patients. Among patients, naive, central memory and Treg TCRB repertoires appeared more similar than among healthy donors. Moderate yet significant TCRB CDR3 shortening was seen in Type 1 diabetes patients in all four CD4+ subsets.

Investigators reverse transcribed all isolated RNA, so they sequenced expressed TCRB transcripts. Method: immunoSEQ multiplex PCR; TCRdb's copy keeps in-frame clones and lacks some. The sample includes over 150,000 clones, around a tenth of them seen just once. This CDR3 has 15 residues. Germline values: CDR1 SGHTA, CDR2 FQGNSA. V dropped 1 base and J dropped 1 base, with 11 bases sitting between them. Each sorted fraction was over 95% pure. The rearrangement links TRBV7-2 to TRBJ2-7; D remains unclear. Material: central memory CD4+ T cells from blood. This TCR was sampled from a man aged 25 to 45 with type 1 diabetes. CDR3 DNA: TGTGCCAGCAGCTTAGGGGCCAAGGTTTCCTACGAGCAGTACTTC. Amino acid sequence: CASSLGAKVSYEQYF.